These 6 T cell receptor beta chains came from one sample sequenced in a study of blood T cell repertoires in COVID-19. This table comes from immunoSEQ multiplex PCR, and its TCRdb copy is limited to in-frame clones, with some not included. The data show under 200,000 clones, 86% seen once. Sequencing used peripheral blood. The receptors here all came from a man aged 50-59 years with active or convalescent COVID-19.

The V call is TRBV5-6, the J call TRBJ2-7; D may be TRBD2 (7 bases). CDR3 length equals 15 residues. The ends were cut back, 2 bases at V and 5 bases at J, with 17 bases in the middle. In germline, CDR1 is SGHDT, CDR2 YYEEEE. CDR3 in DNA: TGTGCCAGCAGCTTTAATCGTGGCGGGGGCGACGAGCAGTACTTC. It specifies CASSFNRGGGDEQYF.

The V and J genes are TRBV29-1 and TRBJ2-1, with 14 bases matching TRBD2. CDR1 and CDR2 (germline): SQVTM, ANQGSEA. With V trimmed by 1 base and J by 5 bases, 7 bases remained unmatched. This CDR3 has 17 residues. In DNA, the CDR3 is TGCAGCGTTGAAGGACTAGCGGGAGGGGGATTCGACAATGAGCAGTTCTTC. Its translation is CSVEGLAGGGFDNEQFF.

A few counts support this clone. The CDR3 nucleotides are TGTGCCAGCAGCTTAGCGCGGGGGGGCTACGAGCAGTACTTC. As protein: CASSLARGGYEQYF. The chain combines TRBV13 with TRBJ2-7; TRBD2 matches 9 bases. CDR3 length: 14 amino acids. From germline, CDR1 is PRHDT and CDR2 FYEKMQ (reference sequence). Germline trimming cut 1 base from V and 3 bases from J; bases unmatched to any gene: 1.

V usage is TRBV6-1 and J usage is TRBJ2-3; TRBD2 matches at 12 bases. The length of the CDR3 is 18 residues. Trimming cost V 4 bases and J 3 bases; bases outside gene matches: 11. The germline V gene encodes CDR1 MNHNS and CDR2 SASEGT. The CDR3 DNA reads TGTGCCAGCAGTGTGTATTATCTAGCGGGGGGGCCTACAGATACGCAGTATTTT. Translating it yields CASSVYYLAGGPTDTQYF.

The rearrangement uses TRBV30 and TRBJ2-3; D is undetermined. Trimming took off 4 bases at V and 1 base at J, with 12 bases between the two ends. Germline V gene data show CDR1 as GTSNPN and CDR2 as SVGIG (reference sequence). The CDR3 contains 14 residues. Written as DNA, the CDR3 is TGTGCCTGGATCGGCGTGGCGGGCACAGATACGCAGTATTTT. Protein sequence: CAWIGVAGTDTQYF.

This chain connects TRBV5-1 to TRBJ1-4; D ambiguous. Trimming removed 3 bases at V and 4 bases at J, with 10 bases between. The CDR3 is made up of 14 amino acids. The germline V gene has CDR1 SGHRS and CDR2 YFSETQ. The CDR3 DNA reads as TGCGCCAGCAGCTGGGCAGGAATTAATGAAAAACTGTTTTTT. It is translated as CASSWAGINEKLFF. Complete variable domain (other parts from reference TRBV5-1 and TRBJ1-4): KAGVTQTPRYLIKTRGQQVTLSCSPISGHRSVSWYQQTPGQGLQFLFEYFSETQRNKGNFPGRFSGRQFSNSRSEMNVSTLELGDSALYLCASSWAGINEKLFFGSGTQLSVL.